Following are 4 T cell receptor beta chains from one sample sequenced in a study of cytomegalovirus exposure and HLA in healthy donors. Both 60 Vbeta primers and 13 Jbeta primers went into the PCR. This table comes from immunoSEQ multiplex PCR, and its TCRdb copy is limited to in-frame clones, with some not included. This sample has some 170,000 clones, with just over 75% found just once. The sequenced sample consisted of PBMCs. The source of these receptors is a woman between 55 and 75 years old in good health and CMV-seropositive.

J is TRBJ2-7 and V is TRBV5-1, with 9 bases identical to TRBD2. This CDR3 has 14 residues. Germline V lookup: CDR1 SGHRS, CDR2 YFSETQ. With 1 base clipped from V and 7 bases from J, the junction kept 6 bases outside the gene matches. CDR3: CASSLLAGFSEQYF. CDR3 nucleotides: TGCGCCAGCAGCTTGCTAGCGGGGTTCTCAGAGCAGTACTTC.

V usage is TRBV27 and J usage is TRBJ1-5; TRBD1 aligns across 10 bases. This CDR3 spans 15 amino acids. Germline lookup yields CDR1 MNHEY and CDR2 SMNVEV (reference sequence). Unmatched junction bases numbered 5, after V lost 3 bases and J lost 6 bases. The CDR3 spells CASSLGTGEGQPQHF. CDR3 sequence (DNA): TGTGCCAGCAGTTTGGGGACAGGGGAGGGTCAGCCCCAGCATTTT.

The V call is TRBV18, the J call TRBJ2-5; D is unclear. Germline loops: CDR1 KGHSH, CDR2 LQKENI. CDR3 length: 13 residues. Trimming left V 2 bases short and J 0 bases short, with 4 bases between. Written as DNA, the CDR3 is TGTGCCAGCTCACCAATATACCAAGAGACCCAGTACTTC. Residues: CASSPIYQETQYF.

The CDR3 DNA reads TGTGCCATCAGTCCAACAGGGGGCGTCGGCAATCAGCCCCAGCATTTT. Residues: CAISPTGGVGNQPQHF. This chain connects TRBV10-3 to TRBJ1-5; 9 positions agree with TRBD1. Trimming at V came to 5 bases and at J to 2 bases, leaving 7 bases not matched to a gene. This CDR3 has 16 amino acids. Germline V gives CDR1 ENHRY, CDR2 SYGVKD.